Listed here is a single T cell receptor beta chain. TCRdb ran MiXCR on the RACE reads and lists one entry per CDR3 protein. The sample holds around 200,000 distinct CDR3 sequences, just under 30% seen once. Time point denoted: pre-sensitization, week 0. Treatment: therapeutic diphenylcyclopropenone sensitization with weekly scalp DPC. Unmatched junction bases numbered 11, after V lost 4 bases and J lost 9 bases. CDR1 is MNHEY, CDR2 SMNVEV, per germline (reference sequence). The CDR3 has 14 residues. The entry originates in a study of human T cells and chemical hapten exposure. Whole-study context: The patch tests put 0.01% DPC on the skin of the upper back and were read 6 days later. Small discrepancies in pooled library volume mainly accounted for the varying TCR yields per sample.

V and J are TRBV27 and TRBJ1-1; 7 bases are a match to TRBD1. Sequenced here: whole blood, sampled in connection with sensitization to the hapten diphenylcyclopropenone (DPC). The sequence was obtained from a woman aged 25-40 years with alopecia areata. Some clones in this sample may be carry-over from other donors' samples. CDR3 in amino acids: CASSSGQAPGKAFF. CDR3 DNA: TGTGCCAGCAGTTCTGGACAGGCCCCGGGGAAAGCTTTCTTT.